This is a list of T cell receptor beta chains from one sample in a study of blood T cell repertoires in COVID-19. The table came from immunoSEQ multiplex PCR; TCRdb's copy has only in-frame clones and leaves some out. The sample contains 70,000 or so clones, 79% of which appear only once. Material: peripheral blood. These TCRs come from a man between 60 and 75 years old with acute or convalescent COVID-19. Each CDR3 is given with its conserved first and last residue. The order of the fields is V gene, J gene, D gene, CDR3 protein. The D gene is left open where the match is weak.

v_call: TRBV7-2; j_call: TRBJ1-3; d_call: -; cdr3_aa: CASSLAGAGGNTIYF
v_call: TRBV4-2; j_call: TRBJ1-6; d_call: -; cdr3_aa: CASSQEQSTPLHF
v_call: TRBV7-9; j_call: TRBJ2-1; d_call: -; cdr3_aa: CASSRTGSSSYNEQFF
v_call: TRBV5-1; j_call: TRBJ2-3; d_call: -; cdr3_aa: CASSFGGSSTDTQYF
v_call: TRBV2; j_call: TRBJ2-1; d_call: TRBD1; cdr3_aa: CATNRDRASSYNEQFF
v_call: TRBV5-8; j_call: TRBJ2-4; d_call: -; cdr3_aa: CASSLAARPPGYF
v_call: TRBV6-5; j_call: TRBJ1-2; d_call: TRBD1; cdr3_aa: CASRRQGNYGYTF
v_call: TRBV5-1; j_call: TRBJ1-4; d_call: -; cdr3_aa: CASSGGGNEKLFF
v_call: TRBV7-2; j_call: TRBJ2-7; d_call: TRBD2; cdr3_aa: CASSFGGADYEQYF
v_call: TRBV6-5; j_call: TRBJ1-2; d_call: -; cdr3_aa: CASSYVAGDGYTF
v_call: TRBV5-6; j_call: TRBJ1-5; d_call: -; cdr3_aa: CASSLGQINQPQHF
v_call: TRBV6-5; j_call: TRBJ2-7; d_call: -; cdr3_aa: CASSFDRRHEQYF
v_call: TRBV5-5; j_call: TRBJ1-5; d_call: TRBD1; cdr3_aa: CASSPLTGGDFRPQHF
v_call: TRBV6-5; j_call: TRBJ2-7; d_call: -; cdr3_aa: CASNIRQVQQYF
v_call: TRBV10-3; j_call: TRBJ2-3; d_call: -; cdr3_aa: CAIGPSIPDTQYF
v_call: TRBV7-9; j_call: TRBJ1-3; d_call: -; cdr3_aa: CASSLVRSGNTIYF
v_call: TRBV11-3; j_call: TRBJ1-1; d_call: -; cdr3_aa: CASSSSGTSGTEAFF
v_call: TRBV5-1; j_call: TRBJ2-1; d_call: -; cdr3_aa: CASTKDRRGNEQFF
v_call: TRBV9; j_call: TRBJ2-7; d_call: TRBD2; cdr3_aa: CASGSGGSYEQYF
v_call: TRBV29-1; j_call: TRBJ1-2; d_call: TRBD1; cdr3_aa: CSVEGQGIGYTF
v_call: TRBV29-1; j_call: TRBJ2-5; d_call: -; cdr3_aa: CSVEVHLQETQYF
v_call: TRBV14; j_call: TRBJ2-5; d_call: -; cdr3_aa: CASSQASWDSPIATQYF
v_call: TRBV5-8; j_call: TRBJ1-5; d_call: -; cdr3_aa: CASSLVTDQPQHF
v_call: TRBV7-2; j_call: TRBJ1-1; d_call: -; cdr3_aa: CASSFGNTEAFF
v_call: TRBV19; j_call: TRBJ2-5; d_call: -; cdr3_aa: CASSIARRGTETQYF
v_call: TRBV9; j_call: TRBJ2-5; d_call: TRBD1; cdr3_aa: CASSGTGAGETQYF
v_call: TRBV10-3; j_call: TRBJ2-3; d_call: TRBD2; cdr3_aa: CAISGASGVMIDTQYF
v_call: TRBV18; j_call: TRBJ1-2; d_call: -; cdr3_aa: CASSRTGRDYGYTF
v_call: TRBV11-2; j_call: TRBJ1-3; d_call: -; cdr3_aa: CASSLATGLSGNTIYF
v_call: TRBV7-6; j_call: TRBJ1-1; d_call: -; cdr3_aa: CASSFPYQGTEAFF
v_call: TRBV5-8; j_call: TRBJ1-4; d_call: -; cdr3_aa: CASSPQGLFNEKLFF
v_call: TRBV13; j_call: TRBJ2-3; d_call: -; cdr3_aa: CASSSRLVYTQYF
v_call: TRBV4-3; j_call: TRBJ2-2; d_call: TRBD2; cdr3_aa: CASSRYRASGGEAGELFF
v_call: TRBV27; j_call: TRBJ1-1; d_call: -; cdr3_aa: CASRHYENTEAFF
v_call: TRBV30; j_call: TRBJ1-6; d_call: TRBD1; cdr3_aa: CAGGTGTNPPLHF
v_call: TRBV11-2; j_call: TRBJ1-3; d_call: TRBD1; cdr3_aa: CASSSFPGQRSSGNTIYF
v_call: TRBV11-1; j_call: TRBJ2-1; d_call: TRBD1; cdr3_aa: CASSSPGQGYNEQFF
v_call: TRBV18; j_call: TRBJ1-6; d_call: -; cdr3_aa: CASSRTESSYNSPLHF
v_call: TRBV4-2; j_call: TRBJ1-1; d_call: TRBD1; cdr3_aa: CASSQHDRANTEAFF
v_call: TRBV3-1/TRBV3-2; j_call: TRBJ2-7; d_call: TRBD2; cdr3_aa: CASSLSGGAREQYF
v_call: TRBV30; j_call: TRBJ1-4; d_call: -; cdr3_aa: CAWTTGRGENEKLFF
v_call: TRBV19; j_call: TRBJ2-3; d_call: -; cdr3_aa: CASSSGVTSTDTQYF
v_call: TRBV6-2/TRBV6-3; j_call: TRBJ2-1; d_call: TRBD1; cdr3_aa: CASSGWGTVSYNEQFF
v_call: TRBV7-9; j_call: TRBJ1-2; d_call: TRBD1; cdr3_aa: CASTGTGGNYGYTF
v_call: TRBV2; j_call: TRBJ1-4; d_call: TRBD1; cdr3_aa: CASSAQGAANEKLFF
v_call: TRBV7-3; j_call: TRBJ2-7; d_call: TRBD1; cdr3_aa: CASRSSGTGGREQYF
v_call: TRBV7-2; j_call: TRBJ2-7; d_call: -; cdr3_aa: CASSLSYEQYF
v_call: TRBV14; j_call: TRBJ1-1; d_call: -; cdr3_aa: CASSQSQNTEAFF
v_call: TRBV12-3/TRBV12-4; j_call: TRBJ1-2; d_call: -; cdr3_aa: CASSPPGGGYTF
v_call: TRBV5-1; j_call: TRBJ1-2; d_call: -; cdr3_aa: CASSLDGGSSYGYTF
v_call: TRBV5-1; j_call: TRBJ2-3; d_call: TRBD1; cdr3_aa: CASSFSGQGTDTQYF
v_call: TRBV11-2; j_call: TRBJ2-1; d_call: TRBD2; cdr3_aa: CASSFGLVAENEQFF
v_call: TRBV6-1; j_call: TRBJ2-5; d_call: -; cdr3_aa: CASSERGRHQETQYF
v_call: TRBV3-1/TRBV3-2; j_call: TRBJ1-1; d_call: -; cdr3_aa: CASSQASGTEAFF
v_call: TRBV5-4; j_call: TRBJ2-5; d_call: TRBD2; cdr3_aa: CASSTILAEETQYF
v_call: TRBV3-1/TRBV3-2; j_call: TRBJ2-2; d_call: -; cdr3_aa: CASSQLGLNTGELFF